Listed below are T cell receptor beta chains from one sample, sequenced in a study of control samples from healthy donors and cancer patients. Sequenced by immunoSEQ multiplex PCR; TCRdb stores in-frame clones only, minus some. This sample yields under 130,000 clones, of which around nine tenths are seen a single time; about 18% belongs to the top ten. The specimen was PBMCs. The origin of the receptors is a man aged 60-69 years with lung cancer. CDR3s include the opening cysteine and the closing phenylalanine or tryptophan. D genes are given only for firm matches. Expanded clones get a size class; other rows say once, few or many, or leave the size out.

abundance	v_gene	j_gene	d_gene	CDR3nt	CDR3aa
NA	TRBV10-3	TRBJ1-5	TRBD1	TGTGCCATCAGCCGGGACAGGGACAATCAGCCCCAGCATTTT	CAISRDRDNQPQHF
NA	TRBV6-1	TRBJ2-3	NA	TGTGCCAGCAGTGAAGTAGGGTCAGATACGCAGTATTTT	CASSEVGSDTQYF
NA	TRBV3-1/TRBV3-2	TRBJ1-2	NA	TGTGCCAGCAGCCAAGATCTAACGACTCTACGGAACTATGGCTACACCTTC	CASSQDLTTLRNYGYTF
NA	TRBV19	TRBJ2-3	NA	TGTGCCAGTAGTATAGGCAGTTCAGCAGATACGCAGTATTTT	CASSIGSSADTQYF
NA	TRBV6-1	TRBJ1-4	NA	TGTGCCAGCAGTGAAGATTTTAGGGAAAAACTGTTTTTT	CASSEDFREKLFF
NA	TRBV9	TRBJ2-2	NA	TGTGCCAGCAGCTCGAGGGGCGACAGCACCGGGGAGCTGTTTTTT	CASSSRGDSTGELFF
NA	TRBV3-1/TRBV3-2	TRBJ1-1	NA	TGTGCCAGCAGCCTAGGACAGTCTCGTGAAGCTTTCTTT	CASSLGQSREAFF
once	TRBV6-2/TRBV6-3	TRBJ2-2	TRBD1	TGTGCCAGCAGTTTTACGACAGGGCTGAACACCGGGGAGCTGTTTTTT	CASSFTTGLNTGELFF
once	TRBV5-1	TRBJ2-1	TRBD2	TGCGCCAGCAGCTCTGTCCCACCGGGACTAGGGATCAATGAGCAGTTCTTC	CASSSVPPGLGINEQFF
NA	TRBV5-1	TRBJ2-1	NA	TGCGCCAGCAGCTCCCTTAGCGGTCCCTACAATGAGCAGTTCTTC	CASSSLSGPYNEQFF
NA	TRBV5-1	TRBJ2-5	NA	TGCGCCAGCAGCTTAGGCTTGAGCACCCAAGAGACCCAGTACTTC	CASSLGLSTQETQYF
few	TRBV5-1	TRBJ2-3	TRBD2	TGCGCCAGCAGCTCTTTACTAGCGGGGGGGCCCACAGATACGCAGTATTTT	CASSSLLAGGPTDTQYF
NA	TRBV5-4	TRBJ1-5	TRBD1	TGTGCCAGCAGCCCTGGGACAGATGTAAATCAGCCCCAGCATTTT	CASSPGTDVNQPQHF
once	TRBV24-1	TRBJ1-1	NA	TGTGCCACCAGTGAGAAGAGTGAAGCTTTCTTT	CATSEKSEAFF
NA	TRBV7-3	TRBJ2-6	NA	TGTGCCAGCAGCTTAAGGGCCTCTGGGGCCAACGTCCTGACTTTC	CASSLRASGANVLTF
NA	TRBV11-1	TRBJ2-2	TRBD1	TGTGCCAGCAGAATACAGGGGAAGGGCGGGGAGCTGTTTTTT	CASRIQGKGGELFF
NA	TRBV7-2	TRBJ2-5	NA	TGTGCCAGCAGCTTAGTTGGGGGTGAGGAGACCCAGTACTTC	CASSLVGGEETQYF
NA	TRBV2	TRBJ1-2	NA	TGTGCCGGCGCGACGGGGGGTTTGTTGGGCTACACCTTC	CAGATGGLLGYTF
few	TRBV5-4	TRBJ1-2	TRBD1	TGTGCCAGCAGCTTGGCCGGGACAGGGAGTGGCTACACCTTC	CASSLAGTGSGYTF
NA	TRBV7-6	TRBJ2-7	NA	TGTGCCAGCAGCTCTACCTACGAGCAGTACTTC	CASSSTYEQYF
NA	TRBV6-5	TRBJ1-1	TRBD1	TGTGCCAGCAGGTACGGACAGGGGAACACTGAAGCTTTCTTT	CASRYGQGNTEAFF
NA	TRBV6-5	TRBJ2-5	NA	TGTGCCAGCAGGGCCCCCAGCGGGCTAGAGACCCAGTACTTC	CASRAPSGLETQYF
NA	TRBV27	TRBJ1-2	TRBD1	TGTGCCAGCACATCCCAAGGGGGGACAGGCCCCTATGGCTACACCTTC	CASTSQGGTGPYGYTF
NA	TRBV6-1	TRBJ2-2	NA	TGTGCCAGCAGTCAAACAGGGACCGGGGAGCTGTTTTTT	CASSQTGTGELFF
NA	TRBV9	TRBJ1-2	NA	TGTGCCAGCAGCGTAGTTCCAAAAGGCTACACCTTC	CASSVVPKGYTF
NA	TRBV5-1	TRBJ1-5	NA	TGCGCCAGCAGCCCTGGAGGGGACACCTATAGCAATCAGCCCCAGCATTTT	CASSPGGDTYSNQPQHF
NA	TRBV7-9	TRBJ2-2	NA	TGTGCCAGCAGCTTAGCGGGCAGATTGAACACCGGGGAGCTGTTTTTT	CASSLAGRLNTGELFF